Sequencing of this T cell receptor beta chain was carried out in a study of cytomegalovirus exposure and HLA in healthy donors. Study at large: There were roughly 120 million unique TCR beta sequences, drawn from about 179 million T cells, in an earlier analysis.

It was with 60 Vbeta and 13 Jbeta primers that the PCR ran. Sequencing was performed with immunoSEQ multiplex PCR; in TCRdb, only in-frame clones are kept and a portion is missing. Among roughly 100,000 clones, over 60% were seen once, and the ten largest hold about 5.4%. The CDR3 loop spans 12 amino acids. Germline V gives CDR1 MNHEY, CDR2 SMNVEV (reference sequence). Trimming stripped 0 bases from V and 5 bases from J, with 5 bases between. This clone was seen a handful of times. Specimen: PBMCs. The chain joins TRBV27 to TRBJ2-7; tentative D call: TRBD1 (5 bases). The clonotype was recovered from a woman younger than 30 in good health and CMV-seropositive. The CDR3 DNA is TGTGCCAGCAGTTTATCGGGGCACGAGCAGTACTTC. This sequence encodes CASSLSGHEQYF.